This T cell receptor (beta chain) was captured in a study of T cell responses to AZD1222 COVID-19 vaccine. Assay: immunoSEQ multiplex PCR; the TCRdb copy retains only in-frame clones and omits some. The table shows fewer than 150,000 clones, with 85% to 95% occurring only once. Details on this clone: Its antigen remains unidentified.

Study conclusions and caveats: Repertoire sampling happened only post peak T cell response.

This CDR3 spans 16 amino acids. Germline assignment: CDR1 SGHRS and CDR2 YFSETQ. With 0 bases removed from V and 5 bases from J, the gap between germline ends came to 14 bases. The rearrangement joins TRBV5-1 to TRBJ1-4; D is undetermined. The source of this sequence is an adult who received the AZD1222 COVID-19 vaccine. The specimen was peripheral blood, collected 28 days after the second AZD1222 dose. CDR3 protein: CASSLARSTSNEKLFF. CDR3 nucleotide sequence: TGCGCCAGCAGCTTGGCCCGGAGTACCTCAAATGAAAAACTGTTTTTT.